Shown below are 7 T cell receptor beta chains from a single sample sequenced in a study of blood T cell repertoires in COVID-19. Profiling relied on immunoSEQ multiplex PCR, and the TCRdb table lists in-frame clones only, not all of them. This table holds about 220,000 clones, about four fifths found once. The sample comprised PBMCs or T cells enriched from blood (not recorded which). All receptors derive from a woman in her forties or fifties who had been exposed to COVID-19.

The rearrangement uses TRBV7-2 and TRBJ2-2; TRBD2 might be the D (5 bases). The V end was cut by 4 bases, the J end by 7 bases, with 10 bases between. The CDR3 is made up of 13 amino acids. Germline V lookup: CDR1 SGHTA, CDR2 FQGNSA. CDR3 in amino acids: CASSSSEGGELFF. The CDR3 nucleotides are TGTGCCAGCAGCTCGAGTGAGGGCGGGGAGCTGTTTTTT.

The rearrangement links TRBV5-1 to TRBJ2-2; D remains ambiguous. Per the germline V gene, CDR1 is SGHRS and CDR2 is YFSETQ. The CDR3 has 15 amino acids. Trimming removed 0 bases at V and 4 bases at J, with 10 bases between. The CDR3 protein is CASSLAPKPTGELFF. CDR3 nucleotide sequence: TGCGCCAGCAGCTTGGCTCCTAAACCCACCGGGGAGCTGTTTTTT.

The gene calls are TRBV19 and TRBJ1-4, with 7 nucleotides matching TRBD1. V was clipped by 3 bases and J by 5 bases; unmatched bases: 12. This CDR3 is 17 amino acids long. Germline V gene lookup returns CDR1 LNHDA and CDR2 SQIVND (reference sequence). CDR3 in amino acids: CASSIRQSQGTNEKLFF. CDR3 coding DNA: TGTGCCAGTAGTATCCGTCAATCACAGGGGACGAATGAAAAACTGTTTTTT.

This clone was counted between two and nine times. The V gene is TRBV28, the J gene TRBJ1-2; TRBD1 is a possible D gene (6 bases). The CDR3 has 14 residues. Trimming stripped 2 bases from V and 6 bases from J, with 13 bases between. Germline CDR1 reads MDHEN; CDR2 reads SYDVKM. CDR3 nucleotide sequence: TGTGCCAGCAGTTTAGGGGGGGCGCGAAATGGCTACACCTTC. As protein: CASSLGGARNGYTF.

The rearrangement joins TRBV4-2 to TRBJ1-4; no definite D call. The ends were cut back, 6 bases at V and 8 bases at J, with 16 bases in the middle. CDR3 length equals 14 residues. The germline V gene encodes CDR1 LGHNA and CDR2 YNFKEQ. In DNA form, the CDR3 reads TGTGCCAGCAGTCGCGACCGGGGTGGGGAAAAACTGTTTTTT. Translating it yields CASSRDRGGEKLFF.

J is TRBJ1-5 and V is TRBV6-4, with no clear D. Germline V gene lookup returns CDR1 MRHNA and CDR2 SNTAGT. The CDR3 is 15 residues long. Trimming stripped 2 bases from V and 5 bases from J, with 13 bases between. CDR3 in amino acids: CASSDGSNGHQPQHF. The CDR3 nucleotides are TGTGCCAGCAGTGACGGTTCCAATGGGCATCAGCCCCAGCATTTT.

The V and J genes are TRBV2 and TRBJ1-1, with D possibly matching TRBD1 (6 bases). CDR1 and CDR2 from the germline V gene are SNHLY and FYNNEI. The CDR3 sequence is 15 residues long. Between the trimmed V and J ends, which lost 4 bases and 4 bases, there was a span of 16 bases. The CDR3 loop reads CASSGGGRGGTEAFF. DNA of the CDR3: TGTGCCAGCAGTGGCGGGGGCCGGGGTGGCACTGAAGCTTTCTTT.